This TCR beta chain was documented in a study of OX40 agonist ivuxolimab in advanced cancers. Sequenced by immunoSEQ multiplex PCR; TCRdb stores in-frame clones only, minus some. The sample includes fewer than 90,000 clones, approximately 86% of them seen just once. This specimen was CD4+ or CD8+ T cells sorted from blood, taken in a trial of the OX40 agonist ivuxolimab. The receptor was isolated from an adult with an advanced solid tumor such as melanoma, head and neck, liver or kidney cancer.

CDR3 DNA sequence: TGTGCCAGCAGCCTAGGCCGGTACACTGAAGCTTTCTTT. Protein product: CASSLGRYTEAFF. The chain links TRBV5-6 to TRBJ1-1; unclear D gene. Per germline, CDR1 SGHDT and CDR2 YYEEEE. The CDR3 consists of 13 residues. With 4 bases removed from V and 3 bases from J, the gap between germline ends came to 10 bases.